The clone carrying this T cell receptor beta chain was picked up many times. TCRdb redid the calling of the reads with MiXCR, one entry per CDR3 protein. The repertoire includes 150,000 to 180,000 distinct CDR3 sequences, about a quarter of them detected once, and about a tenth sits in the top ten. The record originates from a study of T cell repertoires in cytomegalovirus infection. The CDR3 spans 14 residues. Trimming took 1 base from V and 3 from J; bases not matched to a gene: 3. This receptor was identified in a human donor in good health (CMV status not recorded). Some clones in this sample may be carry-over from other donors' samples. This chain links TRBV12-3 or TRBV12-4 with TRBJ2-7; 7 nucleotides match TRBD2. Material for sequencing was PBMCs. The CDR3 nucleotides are TGTGCCAGCAGTTTAGGCGGGGGAGGCTACGAGCAGTACTTC. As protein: CASSLGGGGYEQYF.